This T cell receptor (beta chain) was documented in a study of shared clonotypes between healthy human individuals (dated by TCRdb to the early 2020s). Background on the whole study: A few men and two women, aged 18 to 49 years, made up the cohort. For each donor, three plates each were used for CD4 naive and CD4 memory, two plates were used for CD8 naive, and one plate was used for CD8 memory. The study deeply sequenced blood TCR repertoires of five healthy adults to estimate repertoire size and the extent of clonotype sharing between individuals. Libraries were prepared and TCR repertoires were sequenced by different laboratories using diverse techniques, in order to increase sequencing depth and limit assay-specific biases. Each donor's leukapheresis produced roughly between roughly 0.85 and 9.5 billion PBMCs.

On this clone: No antigen is known for it. Base qualities are not provided; no much larger clone lies one nucleotide away.

From its cysteine to its phenylalanine, the CDR3 spans 13 amino acids. Kept here is only the CDR3 DNA, which spans 39 bases and is read in frame from base 1. Deletion took 2 bases off V and 2 bases off J, with a span of 7 bases between the germline ends. Per the germline V gene, MGHRA is the CDR1 and YSYEKL is the CDR2. TCR CDR3 regions were amplified from genomic DNA by multiplex PCR using the deep immunoSEQ assay. Genomic DNA extracted from each cell subset was distributed evenly over all wells of several immunoSEQ 96-well plates, and each plate served as one replicate. For sorted subsets, 150 to 250 ng genomic DNA, equal to about 30,000 T cell genomes, was loaded into each replicate PCR. Purified libraries were measured with a Qubit 3.0 fluorometer, size-checked on a Bioanalyzer 2100, and measured again with the KAPA Library Quantification kit. Each immunoSEQ 96-well plate was sequenced on its own single-read 150-cycle Illumina NextSeq 550 flow cell. Per the authors' processing: Because only junctional sequences without quality scores were contained in the immunoSEQ output, filtering matching that applied to full-length reads could not be performed. To assign V/J genes and CDR3, sequences were annotated against IMGT germline references using PyIR, a Python wrapper for IgBLAST v1.9. Any read was removed if the V/J assignment was weak (E-value above 1e-6), the CDR3 was missing, or the read contained stop codons, out-of-frame junctions, or ambiguous translated residues. V3J clonotypes were defined as sequences sharing the same inferred V gene, J gene, and CDR3 amino acid sequence. To compute the percentage overlap between repertoires, the number of shared unique clonotypes was divided by the size of the smaller repertoire. Three approaches were used to assess repertoire richness: RTK rarefaction, the Chao1 estimator, and Recon v2.1 estimates of unobserved clonotypes. OLGA was used to compute generation probabilities for all TCRbeta clonotypes that the gDNA method yielded from a handful of donors. The table comes from immuneACCESS by way of TCRdb, which keeps in-frame sequences with V and J called. Part of the clones is missing from these tables; in studies checked, under half for an unresolved V gene and the rest for unknown reasons. The V and J calls and clone size are taken from that table; D and trimming were inferred from the DNA. The sample table records about 1,800,000 clones; about 95% of these occur just once. The ten biggest clones cover 1% to 1.5% of the sample.

The study at large found these results: When a handful of donors were compared, the shared fraction of clonotypes was 5% to 6.5% for naive CD4, 3% to 4% for naive CD8, 2.3% for memory CD4, and 0.4% for memory CD8. The small number of donors limited the genetic and exposure-history diversity represented. Larger estimated clonotype richness was generally found for naive subsets than for memory subsets. Incomplete sequencing was indicated by rarefaction of sorted-subset datasets, despite the large sequencing depth. Sampling was restricted to blood, and TCR repertoires in tissues likely differ from the TCR repertoires found in blood. Higher generation probabilities were observed for clonotypes shared by all four sorted-subset donors than for non-shared clonotypes. Pairwise subsampling led to the expectation that sequencing depth would affect the degree of clonotype sharing among donors.

CD8 naive samples were obtained by positive selection for CCR7 among CD45RO-negative cells, yielding a CD45RA+CCR7+ population from which TemRA cells were excluded. The donors were healthy, HIV-negative adults with no recently reported acute infections or vaccinations. Only Caucasian adults living in Nashville, Tennessee, USA were represented among the donors. Blood was obtained by leukapheresis, after which PBMCs were separated by Ficoll-Histopaque density gradient centrifugation and cryopreserved in liquid nitrogen vapor phase. Analytical flow cytometry was used to check the purity and quantity of each magnetically sorted T cell population. From each sorted fraction, genomic DNA was isolated and quantified by UV absorbance on a Nanodrop 2000c.

The V and J genes are TRBV4-1 and TRBJ2-7; the D gene is not confidently resolved. This TCR was sampled from a man younger than 35 in good health. The material sequenced was naive CD8+ T cells sorted from blood. Explained via the paper, the cell subset or site label denotes: CD45RA+CCR7+. This receptor carries the CDR3 CASSQSEPYEQYF. At the DNA level, the sequence is TGCGCCAGCAGCCAATCAGAACCCTACGAGCAGTACTTC.